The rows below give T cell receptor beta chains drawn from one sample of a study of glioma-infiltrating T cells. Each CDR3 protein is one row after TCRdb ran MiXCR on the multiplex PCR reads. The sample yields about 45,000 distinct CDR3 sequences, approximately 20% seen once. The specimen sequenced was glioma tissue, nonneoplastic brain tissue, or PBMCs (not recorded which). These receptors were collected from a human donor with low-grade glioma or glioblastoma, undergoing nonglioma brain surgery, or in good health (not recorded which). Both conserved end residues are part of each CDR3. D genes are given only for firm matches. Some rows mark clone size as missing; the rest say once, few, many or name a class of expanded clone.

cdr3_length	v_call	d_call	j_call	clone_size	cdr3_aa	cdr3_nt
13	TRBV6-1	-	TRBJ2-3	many	CASSEVARDTQYF	TGTGCCAGCAGTGAAGTGGCCAGAGATACGCAGTATTTT
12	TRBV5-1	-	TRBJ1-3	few	CASSLEGNTIYF	TGCGCCAGCAGCCTGGAAGGAAACACCATATATTTT
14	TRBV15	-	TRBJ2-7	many	CATSSMKGSYEQYF	TGTGCCACCAGCAGTATGAAGGGATCCTACGAGCAGTACTTC
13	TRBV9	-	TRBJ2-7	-	CASSEGYSYEQYF	TGTGCCAGCAGCGAGGGGTATAGCTACGAGCAGTACTTC
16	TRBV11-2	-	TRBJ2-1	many	CASSLDGTGTYNEQFF	TGTGCCAGCAGCTTAGACGGAACGGGCACCTACAATGAGCAGTTCTTC
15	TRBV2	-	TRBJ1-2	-	CASRGGTSLRYGYTF	TGTGCCAGCAGGGGTGGGACAAGCCTAAGGTATGGCTACACCTTC
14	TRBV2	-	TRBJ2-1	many	CASRSPAHPNEQFF	TGTGCCAGCAGATCCCCGGCACATCCTAATGAGCAGTTCTTC
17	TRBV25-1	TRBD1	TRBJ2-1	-	CASSESPTGGFYNGQFF	TGTGCCAGCAGTGAATCACCGACAGGGGGTTTCTACAATGGGCAGTTCTTC
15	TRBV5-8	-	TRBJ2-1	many	CASSFEGLSYNEQFF	TGTGCCAGCAGCTTTGAGGGGCTCTCCTACAATGAGCAGTTCTTC
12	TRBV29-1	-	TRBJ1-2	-	CSVEGPKFGYTF	TGCAGCGTTGAGGGACCTAAGTTTGGCTACACCTTC
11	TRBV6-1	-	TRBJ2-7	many	CASKREYEQYF	TGTGCCAGCAAACGGGAATACGAGCAGTACTTC
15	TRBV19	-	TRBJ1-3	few	CASSAQGGSGNTIYF	TGTGCCAGTAGCGCACAGGGAGGATCTGGAAACACCATATATTTT
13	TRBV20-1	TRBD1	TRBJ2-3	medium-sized	CSARGQNTDTQYF	TGCAGTGCCCGGGGACAGAACACAGATACGCAGTATTTT
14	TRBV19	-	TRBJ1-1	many	CASSRGHPNTEAFF	TGTGCCAGTAGTAGGGGACATCCGAACACTGAAGCTTTCTTT
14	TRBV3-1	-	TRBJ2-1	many	CASSQDKLYNEQFF	TGTGCCAGCAGCCAAGATAAACTGTACAATGAGCAGTTCTTC
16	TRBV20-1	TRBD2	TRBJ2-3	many	CSARDLAGGKRDTQYF	TGCAGTGCTAGAGATTTAGCGGGGGGTAAGCGGGATACGCAGTATTTT
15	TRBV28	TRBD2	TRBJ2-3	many	CASSLLLAGGDTQYF	TGTGCCAGCAGTTTACTCCTAGCGGGGGGAGATACGCAGTATTTT
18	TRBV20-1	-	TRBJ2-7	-	CSARDRPASSLDSYEQYF	TGCAGTGCTAGAGATAGGCCGGCTAGCAGCCTGGACAGTTACGAGCAGTACTTC
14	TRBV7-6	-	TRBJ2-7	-	CASSTEIAVYEQYF	TGTGCCAGCAGCACCGAGATAGCGGTTTACGAGCAGTACTTC
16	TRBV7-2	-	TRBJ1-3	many	CASSLGPGTTGNTIYF	TGTGCCAGCAGCTTGGGACCCGGGACAACTGGAAACACCATATATTTT
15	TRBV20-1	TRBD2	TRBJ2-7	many	CSARGSGRESYEQYF	TGCAGTGCTAGAGGTAGCGGGAGAGAGTCGTACGAGCAGTACTTC
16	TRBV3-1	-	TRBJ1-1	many	CASSLGGGGVNTEASF	TGTGCCAGCAGCCTAGGCGGGGGTGGGGTGAACACTGAAGCTTCCTTT
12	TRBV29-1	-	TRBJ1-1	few	CSVEQGGTEAFF	TGCAGCGTTGAACAGGGTGGGACTGAAGCTTTCTTT
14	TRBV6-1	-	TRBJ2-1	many	CASSRDVTYNEQFF	TGTGCCAGCAGTCGGGACGTAACCTACAATGAGCAGTTCTTC
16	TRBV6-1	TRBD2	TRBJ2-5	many	CASSGRGLAGVETQYF	TGTGCCAGCAGTGGCCGGGGACTAGCGGGAGTGGAGACCCAGTACTTC
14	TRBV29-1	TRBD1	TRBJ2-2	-	CSITGQGNTGELFF	TGCAGCATTACCGGACAGGGCAACACCGGGGAGCTGTTTTTT
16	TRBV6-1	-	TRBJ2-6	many	CASSRTGISGANVLTF	TGTGCCAGCAGCCGTACAGGAATCTCTGGGGCCAACGTCCTGACTTTC
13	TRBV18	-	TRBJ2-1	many	CASSPSANNEQFF	TGTGCCAGCTCACCATCGGCGAACAATGAGCAGTTCTTC
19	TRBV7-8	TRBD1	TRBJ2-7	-	CASSPDRDAADRASYEQYF	TGTGCCAGCAGTCCTGACCGGGATGCGGCGGACAGGGCCTCCTACGAGCAGTACTTC
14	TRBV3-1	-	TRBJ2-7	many	CASSQLTEGDEQYF	TGTGCCAGCAGCCAACTGACAGAGGGCGACGAGCAGTACTTC
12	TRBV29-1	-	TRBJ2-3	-	CSVDLGTDTQYF	TGCAGCGTTGATCTGGGAACAGATACGCAGTATTTT
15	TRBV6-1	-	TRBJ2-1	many	CASSEEKTGYNEQFF	TGTGCCAGCAGTGAAGAGAAGACAGGCTACAATGAGCAGTTCTTC
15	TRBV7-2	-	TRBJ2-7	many	CASSLARGTAYEQYF	TGTGCCAGCAGCTTAGCGCGAGGTACCGCCTACGAGCAGTACTTC
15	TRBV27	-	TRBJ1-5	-	CASSAGPSGNQRQHF	TGTGCCAGCAGTGCTGGCCCCTCGGGCAATCAGCGCCAGCATTTT
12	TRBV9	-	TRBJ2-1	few	CASSVGLNEQFF	TGTGCCAGCAGCGTAGGGTTAAATGAGCAGTTCTTC
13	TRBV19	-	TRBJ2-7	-	CVSSMGRVYEQYF	TGTGTTAGTAGTATGGGCAGGGTCTACGAGCAGTACTTC
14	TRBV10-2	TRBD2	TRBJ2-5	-	CATDDSGVGETQYF	TGCGCCACCGATGACAGCGGGGTCGGGGAGACCCAGTACTTC
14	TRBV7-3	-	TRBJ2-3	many	CASSSLGGLNTQYF	TGTGCCAGCAGTTCTCTAGGCGGCCTTAATACGCAGTATTTT
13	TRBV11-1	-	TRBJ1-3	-	CASSLSSGSTIYF	TGCGCCAGCAGCTTGAGCTCTGGAAGCACCATATATTTT